Listed here is a single TCR beta chain. The antigen is not known. Germline V gives CDR1 ENHRY, CDR2 SYGVKD. Trimming shortened V by 0 bases and J by 7 bases, and 9 bases separated the two germline ends. This CDR3 contains 13 residues. This sample is drawn from a study of CD8 T cells in ankylosing spondylitis. Notes on the study in general: Disease-linked clones were reportedly significantly enriched in matched ankylosing spondylitis synovial fluid. Characteristic, it appeared, of ankylosing spondylitis blood was a TCR beta motif of about eight highly homologous variants.

Quantitative molecular-barcoded 5'-RACE generated the TCR beta libraries. TCRdb re-analysed the 5' RACE reads in MiXCR, keeping a single row per CDR3 protein. The data contain roughly 150,000 distinct CDR3 sequences, 30% to 40% of them singletons. The clonotype was recovered from a male donor with ankylosing spondylitis. Source material: synovial fluid, either unsorted or a sorted T cell fraction (not recorded which). This chain joins TRBV10-3 and TRBJ1-2; TRBD1 might be the D (5 bases). The CDR3 sequence: CAISESTGFGYTF. The CDR3 DNA reads as TGTGCCATCAGTGAGTCTACAGGATTTGGCTACACCTTC.